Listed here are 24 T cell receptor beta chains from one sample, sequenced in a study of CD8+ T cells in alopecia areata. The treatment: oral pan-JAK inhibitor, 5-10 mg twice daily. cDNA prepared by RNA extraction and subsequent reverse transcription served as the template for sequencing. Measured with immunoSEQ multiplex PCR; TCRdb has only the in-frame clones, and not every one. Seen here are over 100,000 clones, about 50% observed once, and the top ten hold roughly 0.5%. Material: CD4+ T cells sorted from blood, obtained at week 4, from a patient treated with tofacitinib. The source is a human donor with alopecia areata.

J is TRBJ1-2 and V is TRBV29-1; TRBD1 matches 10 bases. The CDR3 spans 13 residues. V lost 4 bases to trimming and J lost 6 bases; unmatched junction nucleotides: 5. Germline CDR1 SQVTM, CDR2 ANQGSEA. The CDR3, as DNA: TGCAGCGTTGGGAGACAGGGGGCGGATGGCTACACCTTC. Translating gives CSVGRQGADGYTF. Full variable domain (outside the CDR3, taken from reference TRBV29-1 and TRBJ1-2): SAVISQKPSRDICQRGTSLTIQCQVDSQVTMMFWYRQQPGQSLTLIATANQGSEATYESGFVIDKFPISRPNLTFSTLTVSNMSPEDSSIYLCSVGRQGADGYTFGSGTRLTVV.

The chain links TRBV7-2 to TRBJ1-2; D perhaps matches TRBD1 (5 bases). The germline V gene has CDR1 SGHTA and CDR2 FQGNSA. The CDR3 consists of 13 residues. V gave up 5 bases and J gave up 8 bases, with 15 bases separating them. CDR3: CASSPQGVGGYTF. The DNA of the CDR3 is TGTGCCAGCAGCCCCCAAGGGGTCGGCGGCTACACCTTC.

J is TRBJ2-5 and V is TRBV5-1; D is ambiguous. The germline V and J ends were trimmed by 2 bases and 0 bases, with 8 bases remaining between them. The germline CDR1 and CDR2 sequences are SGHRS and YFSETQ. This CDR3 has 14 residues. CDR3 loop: CASSLFADQETQYF. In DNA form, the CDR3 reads TGCGCCAGCAGCTTATTTGCGGACCAAGAGACCCAGTACTTC. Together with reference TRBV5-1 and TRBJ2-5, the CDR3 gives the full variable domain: KAGVTQTPRYLIKTRGQQVTLSCSPISGHRSVSWYQQTPGQGLQFLFEYFSETQRNKGNFPGRFSGRQFSNSRSEMNVSTLELGDSALYLCASSLFADQETQYFGPGTRLLVL.

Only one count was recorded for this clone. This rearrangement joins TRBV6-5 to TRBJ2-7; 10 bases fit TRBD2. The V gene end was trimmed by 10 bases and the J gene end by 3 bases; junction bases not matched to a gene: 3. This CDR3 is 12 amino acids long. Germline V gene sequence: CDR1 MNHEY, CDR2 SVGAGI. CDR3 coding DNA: TGTGCCACTCTAGCGGGAGACTACGAGCAGTACTTC. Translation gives CATLAGDYEQYF.

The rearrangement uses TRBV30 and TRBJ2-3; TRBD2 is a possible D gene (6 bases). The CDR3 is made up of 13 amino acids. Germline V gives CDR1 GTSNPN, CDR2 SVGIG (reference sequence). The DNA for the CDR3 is TGTGCGGCCGGTGCGGGGAGCACAGATACGCAGTATTTT. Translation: CAAGAGSTDTQYF.

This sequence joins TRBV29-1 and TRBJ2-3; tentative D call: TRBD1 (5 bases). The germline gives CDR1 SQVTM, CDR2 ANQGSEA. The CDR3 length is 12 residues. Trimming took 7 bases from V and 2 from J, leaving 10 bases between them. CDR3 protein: CSGGVDTDTQYF. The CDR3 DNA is TGCAGCGGGGGCGTTGACACAGATACGCAGTATTTT.

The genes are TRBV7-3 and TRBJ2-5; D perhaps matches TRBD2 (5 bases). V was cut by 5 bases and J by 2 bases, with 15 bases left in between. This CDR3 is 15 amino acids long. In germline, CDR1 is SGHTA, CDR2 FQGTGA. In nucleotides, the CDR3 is TGTGCCAGCAGCGCAGGATCCGGGATACAAGAGACCCAGTACTTC. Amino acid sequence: CASSAGSGIQETQYF.

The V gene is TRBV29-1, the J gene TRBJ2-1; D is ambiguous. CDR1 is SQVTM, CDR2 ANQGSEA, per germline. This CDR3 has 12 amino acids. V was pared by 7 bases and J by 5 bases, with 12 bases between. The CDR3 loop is CSAGRMDNEQFF. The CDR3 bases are TGCAGCGCCGGACGGATGGACAATGAGCAGTTCTTC.

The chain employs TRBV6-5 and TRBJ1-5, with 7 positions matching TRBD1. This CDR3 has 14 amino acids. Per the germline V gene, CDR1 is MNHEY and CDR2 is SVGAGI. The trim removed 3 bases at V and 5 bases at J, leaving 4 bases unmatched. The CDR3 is CASSYDRADQPQHF. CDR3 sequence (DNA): TGTGCCAGCAGTTATGACAGGGCGGATCAGCCCCAGCATTTT.

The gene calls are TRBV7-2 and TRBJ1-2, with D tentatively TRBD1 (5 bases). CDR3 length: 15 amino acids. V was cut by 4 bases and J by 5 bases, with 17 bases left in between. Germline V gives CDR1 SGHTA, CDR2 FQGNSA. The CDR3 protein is CASSSGPTSGYGYTF. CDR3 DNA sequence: TGTGCCAGCAGCTCGGGACCGACTTCTGGATATGGCTACACCTTC.

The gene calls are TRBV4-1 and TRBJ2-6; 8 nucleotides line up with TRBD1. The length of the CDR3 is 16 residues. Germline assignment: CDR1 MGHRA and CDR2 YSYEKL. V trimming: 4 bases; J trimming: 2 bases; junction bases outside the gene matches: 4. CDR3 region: CASSRGTGTGANVLTF. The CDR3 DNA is TGCGCCAGCAGCCGCGGGACAGGAACTGGGGCCAACGTCCTGACTTTC.

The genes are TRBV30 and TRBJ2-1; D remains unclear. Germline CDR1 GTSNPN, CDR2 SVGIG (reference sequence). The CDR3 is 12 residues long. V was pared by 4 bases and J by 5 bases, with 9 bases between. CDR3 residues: CAWTKGNNEQFF. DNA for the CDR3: TGTGCCTGGACTAAGGGAAACAATGAGCAGTTCTTC.

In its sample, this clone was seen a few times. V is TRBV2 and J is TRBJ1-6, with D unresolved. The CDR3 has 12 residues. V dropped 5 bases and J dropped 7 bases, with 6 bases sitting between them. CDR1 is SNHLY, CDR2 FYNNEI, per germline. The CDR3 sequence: CASSRENSPLHF. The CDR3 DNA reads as TGTGCCAGCAGTCGGGAGAATTCACCCCTCCACTTT.

The CDR3 sequence: CASSYSSRAYEQYF. As DNA, the CDR3 is TGTGCCAGCAGTTACTCGTCACGGGCCTACGAGCAGTACTTC. J is TRBJ2-7 and V is TRBV6-5; D unresolved. The germline V gene encodes CDR1 MNHEY and CDR2 SVGAGI. The germline V and J ends were trimmed by 0 bases and 2 bases, with 8 bases remaining between them. This CDR3 is built from 14 residues.

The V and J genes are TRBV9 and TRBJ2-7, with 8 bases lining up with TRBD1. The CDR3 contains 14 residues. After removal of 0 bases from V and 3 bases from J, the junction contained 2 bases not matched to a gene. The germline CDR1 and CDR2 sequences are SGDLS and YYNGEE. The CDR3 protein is CASSVGQGNYEQYF. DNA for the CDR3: TGTGCCAGCAGCGTAGGACAGGGGAACTACGAGCAGTACTTC.

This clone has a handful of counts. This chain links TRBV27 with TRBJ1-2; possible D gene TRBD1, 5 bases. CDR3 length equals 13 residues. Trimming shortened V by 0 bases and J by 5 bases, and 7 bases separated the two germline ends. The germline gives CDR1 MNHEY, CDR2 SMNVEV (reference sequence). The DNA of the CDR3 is TGTGCCAGCAGTTTATCAGGGGAGTATGGCTACACCTTC. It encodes CASSLSGEYGYTF.

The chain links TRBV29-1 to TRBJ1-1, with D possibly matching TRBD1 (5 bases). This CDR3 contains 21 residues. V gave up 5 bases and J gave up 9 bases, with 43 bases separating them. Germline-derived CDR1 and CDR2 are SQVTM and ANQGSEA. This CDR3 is CSVSVKPGLRTPLHGTFKAFF. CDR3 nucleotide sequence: TGCAGCGTTTCCGTAAAACCGGGACTGCGTACGCCCCTCCACGGGACCTTTAAAGCTTTCTTT. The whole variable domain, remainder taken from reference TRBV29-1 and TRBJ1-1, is SAVISQKPSRDICQRGTSLTIQCQVDSQVTMMFWYRQQPGQSLTLIATANQGSEATYESGFVIDKFPISRPNLTFSTLTVSNMSPEDSSIYLCSVSVKPGLRTPLHGTFKAFFGQGTRLTVV.

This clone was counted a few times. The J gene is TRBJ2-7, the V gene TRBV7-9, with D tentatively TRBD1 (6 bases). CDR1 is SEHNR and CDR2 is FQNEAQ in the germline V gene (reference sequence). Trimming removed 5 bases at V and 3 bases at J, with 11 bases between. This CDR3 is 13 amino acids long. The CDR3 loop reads CASSPEGVYEQYF. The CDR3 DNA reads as TGTGCCAGCAGCCCCGAGGGGGTCTACGAGCAGTACTTC.

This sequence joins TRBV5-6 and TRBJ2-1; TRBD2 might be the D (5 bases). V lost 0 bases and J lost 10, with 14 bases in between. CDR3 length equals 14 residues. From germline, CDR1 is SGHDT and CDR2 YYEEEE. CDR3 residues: CASSLVTIRQEQFF. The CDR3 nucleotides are TGTGCCAGCAGCTTGGTGACTATCAGGCAGGAGCAGTTCTTC.

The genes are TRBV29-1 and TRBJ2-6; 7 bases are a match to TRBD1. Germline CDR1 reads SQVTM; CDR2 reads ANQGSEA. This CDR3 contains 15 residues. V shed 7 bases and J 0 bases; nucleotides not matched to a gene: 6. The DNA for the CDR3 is TGCAGCGCTCCGGACAGGTACTCTGGGGCCAACGTCCTGACTTTC. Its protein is CSAPDRYSGANVLTF. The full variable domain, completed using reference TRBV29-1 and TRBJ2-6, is SAVISQKPSRDICQRGTSLTIQCQVDSQVTMMFWYRQQPGQSLTLIATANQGSEATYESGFVIDKFPISRPNLTFSTLTVSNMSPEDSSIYLCSAPDRYSGANVLTFGAGSRLTVL.

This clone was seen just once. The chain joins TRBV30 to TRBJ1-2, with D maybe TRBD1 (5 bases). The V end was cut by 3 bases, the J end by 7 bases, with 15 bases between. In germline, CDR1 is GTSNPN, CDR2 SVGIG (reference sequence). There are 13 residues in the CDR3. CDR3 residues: CAWRRLQGFGYTF. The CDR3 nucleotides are TGTGCCTGGAGGAGACTCCAGGGTTTTGGCTACACCTTC. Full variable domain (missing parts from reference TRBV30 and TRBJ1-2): SQTIHQWPATLVQPVGSPLSLECTVEGTSNPNLYWYRQAAGRGLQLLFYSVGIGQISSEVPQNLSASRPQDRQFILSSKKLLLSDSGFYLCAWRRLQGFGYTFGSGTRLTVV.

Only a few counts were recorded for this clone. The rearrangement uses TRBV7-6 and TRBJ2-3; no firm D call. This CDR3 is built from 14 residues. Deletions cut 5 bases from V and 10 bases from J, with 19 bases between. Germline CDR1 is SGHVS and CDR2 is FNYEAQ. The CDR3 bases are TGTGCCAGCAGCCGCCCAAAGTTGTACGGAGCGCAGTATTTT. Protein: CASSRPKLYGAQYF. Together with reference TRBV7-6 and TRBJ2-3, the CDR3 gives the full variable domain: GAGVSQSPRYKVTKRGQDVALRCDPISGHVSLYWYRQALGQGPEFLTYFNYEAQQDKSGLPNDRFSAERPEGSISTLTIQRTEQRDSAMYRCASSRPKLYGAQYFGPGTRLTVL.

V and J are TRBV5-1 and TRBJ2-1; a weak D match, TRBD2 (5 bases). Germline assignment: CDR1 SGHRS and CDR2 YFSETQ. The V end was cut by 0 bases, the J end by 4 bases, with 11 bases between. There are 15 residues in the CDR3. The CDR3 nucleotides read TGCGCCAGCAGCTTGGACGAGCGGCGGTACAATGAGCAGTTCTTC. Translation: CASSLDERRYNEQFF.

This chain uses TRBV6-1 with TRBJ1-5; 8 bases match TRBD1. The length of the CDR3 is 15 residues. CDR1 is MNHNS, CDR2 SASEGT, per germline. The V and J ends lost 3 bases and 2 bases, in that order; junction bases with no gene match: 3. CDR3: CASSDAGGGNQPQHF. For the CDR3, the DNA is TGTGCCAGCAGTGACGCAGGGGGCGGCAATCAGCCCCAGCATTTT.